This entry is about one TCR beta chain. Trimming shortened V by 4 bases and J by 7 bases, and 9 bases separated the two germline ends. CDR1 SGDLS and CDR2 YYNGEE come from the germline V gene. The CDR3 is 13 amino acids. The record originates from a study of blood T cell repertoires in COVID-19. Per the study methods: Amplification of reference gene primers provided the estimated nucleated cell counts. Clones were sequenced by immunoSEQ multiplex PCR, and TCRdb holds only the in-frame ones, with some missing. That table supplies the V and J calls and clone size; D and trimming were determined from the DNA. The sample has fewer than 60,000 clones; approximately 90% are singletons.

V usage is TRBV9 and J usage is TRBJ1-6; D ambiguous. The clonotype originates from a man aged 50 or older with acute or convalescent COVID-19. The sequenced material came from peripheral blood. Here the CDR3 reads CASSRSGNSPLHF. Written as DNA, the CDR3 is TGTGCCAGCAGCCGGAGTGGGAATTCACCCCTCCACTTT. The full variable domain, in which reference TRBV9 and TRBJ1-6 provide the parts outside the CDR3, is DSGVTQTPKHLITATGQRVTLRCSPRSGDLSVYWYQQSLDQGLQFLIQYYNGEERAKGNILERFSAQQFPDLHSELNLSSLELGDSALYFCASSRSGNSPLHFGNGTRLTVT.